This T cell receptor (beta chain) originates from a study of CD8 T cells in ankylosing spondylitis. Findings and caveats of the study: Blood of patients with ankylosing spondylitis appeared to be characterized by a TCR beta motif of eight highly homologous variants.

TCRdb used MiXCR to reprocess the 5' RACE reads, holding one entry per CDR3 protein. The data show some 840,000 distinct CDR3 sequences, about 12% seen once. Per germline, CDR1 DFQATT and CDR2 SNEGSKA (reference sequence). V lost 6 bases, J lost 2 bases, and 4 bases stayed unmatched. The CDR3 covers 14 residues. On this clonotype: Its antigen is unidentified.

The V call is TRBV20-1, the J call TRBJ2-1, with 10 bases aligning to TRBD2. Sequences were obtained from blood, either unsorted or a sorted T cell fraction (not recorded which). The receptor was derived from a male donor with ankylosing spondylitis. The CDR3 region is CSARSGRTYNEQFF. Here the CDR3 DNA reads TGCAGTGCCCGTAGCGGGAGGACCTACAATGAGCAGTTCTTC.